This paragraph reports one TCR beta chain. No antigen is known for it. Base qualities are not provided; no much larger clone lies one nucleotide away. The sample originates from a study of graft-versus-host responses after intestinal transplantation (dated by TCRdb to the early 2020s). About the study as a whole: The transplants that recipients got were multivisceral, liver-intestinal, or isolated intestinal. All recipients received anti-thymocyte globulin induction followed by maintenance tacrolimus and steroids for around 3 years. A peak of at least 4% donor T cells among recipient peripheral blood mononuclear cells was the definition used for donor T cell macrochimerism. Rather than being sequenced by the commercial service, samples from a few later patients were sequenced in-house on an Illumina MiSeq and processed with MiXCR. After intestinal transplantation, graft-versus-host and host-versus-graft alloreactive T cell clones in the graft, circulation and bone marrow were tracked using bulk TCR-beta CDR3 sequencing. The cohort enrolled 20 to 30 intestinal transplant recipients, one of whom was a retransplant, and a few patients without pretransplant specimens were excluded. Alloreactive clones were identified by sequencing pre-transplant mixed lymphocyte reaction products and comparing these products with unstimulated pre-transplant donor and recipient T cells.

The library was built by means of the immunoSEQ multiplex PCR assay. For most patients, genomic DNA was isolated with the Qiagen DNeasy Blood and Tissue Kit and sent frozen to Adaptive Biotechnologies for TCR sequencing. High-throughput TCR-beta CDR3 sequencing of genomic DNA from most patients was performed by Adaptive Biotechnologies. The authors processed their data as follows. Adaptive's ImmunoSEQ software was the source of the TCR sequencing data for 18 patients, while a few other patients were processed with MiXCR and VDJtools. CD4 versus CD8 sorting errors were corrected by removing sequences found in both subsets at a frequency ratio below 5:1. Because the origin of CDR3 nucleotide sequences shared between donor and recipient could not be assigned, those sequences were removed. At least 2-fold expansion over unstimulated cells and a minimum CFSE-low frequency of 0.002% (template counts) or 0.001% (read counts) were required for clones to be classified as alloreactive. Mappable clones were those detected in sequenced pre-transplant spleen, lymph node, or MLR CFSE-low populations of the donor or recipient. The cumulative frequency of alloreactive clones was calculated as a percentage of all sequences, weighted by copy number. The table was pulled from immuneACCESS by TCRdb, which kept in-frame rearrangements only. Such tables lose some clones; where checked, under half of the loss comes from unresolved V genes, and the rest has no known cause. The V and J calls and clone size are taken from that table; D and trimming were inferred from the DNA. The sample contains tens of thousands of clones, roughly 91% of them found a single time. The ten largest clones represent 0.1% of the sample.

Taken from the germline V gene, the CDR1 and CDR2 loops are SNHLY and FYNNEI. The CDR3, from cysteine to phenylalanine, totals 15 residues. Of all the DNA, just the CDR3 is kept, 45 bases in frame from base 1. The junction shows trimming of 8 bases on V and 1 base on J, plus 16 bases between the germline ends. On the study overall, not on this receptor specifically: In patients with donor T cell macrochimerism, the allografts had high GvH to HvG T cell clonal ratios. GvH clones were detected in recipient bone marrow, and some of these GvH clones were observed earlier in ileal mucosa or blood, consistent with an intestinal mucosal origin. The conclusions were limited by the relatively low number and heterogeneity of the intestinal transplant patients. Early after transplant, peak levels of circulating GvH clones were found to be associated with declines in HvG clones.

The time point label of this sample denotes: cells obtained before transplantation from donor or recipient. CD3+CD4+ and CD3+CD8+ populations were FACS-sorted from unstimulated pre-transplant donor and recipient cells taken from spleen or lymph nodes. This clonotype was sampled from a human donor who received an intestinal transplant. The material was unstimulated CD4+ T cells sorted from spleen or lymph node cells, obtained before intestinal transplant. Here the chain combines TRBV2 and TRBJ2-3, and perhaps TRBD2 as D gene, on 7 matching bases. The nucleotide sequence reads TGTGCCAGCGGCCCGGACGGGGGGCGCACAGATACGCAGTATTTT. This yields the protein CASGPDGGRTDTQYF.